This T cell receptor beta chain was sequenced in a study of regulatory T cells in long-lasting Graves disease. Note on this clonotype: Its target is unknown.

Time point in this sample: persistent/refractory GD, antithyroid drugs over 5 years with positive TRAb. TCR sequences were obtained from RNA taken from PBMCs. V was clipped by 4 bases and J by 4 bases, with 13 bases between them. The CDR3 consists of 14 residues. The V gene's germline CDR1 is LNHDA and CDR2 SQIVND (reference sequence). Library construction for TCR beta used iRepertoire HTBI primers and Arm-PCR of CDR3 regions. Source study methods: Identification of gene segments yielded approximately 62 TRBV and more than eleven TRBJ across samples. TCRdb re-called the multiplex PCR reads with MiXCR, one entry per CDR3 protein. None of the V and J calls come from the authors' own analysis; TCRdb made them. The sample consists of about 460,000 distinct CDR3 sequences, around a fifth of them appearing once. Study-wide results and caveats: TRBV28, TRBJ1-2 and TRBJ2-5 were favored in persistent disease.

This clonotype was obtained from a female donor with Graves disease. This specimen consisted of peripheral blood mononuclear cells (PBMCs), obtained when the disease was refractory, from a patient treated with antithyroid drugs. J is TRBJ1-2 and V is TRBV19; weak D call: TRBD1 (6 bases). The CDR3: CASSRDKWSYGYTF. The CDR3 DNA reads TGTGCCAGTAGTAGGGACAAGTGGAGCTATGGCTACACCTTC.